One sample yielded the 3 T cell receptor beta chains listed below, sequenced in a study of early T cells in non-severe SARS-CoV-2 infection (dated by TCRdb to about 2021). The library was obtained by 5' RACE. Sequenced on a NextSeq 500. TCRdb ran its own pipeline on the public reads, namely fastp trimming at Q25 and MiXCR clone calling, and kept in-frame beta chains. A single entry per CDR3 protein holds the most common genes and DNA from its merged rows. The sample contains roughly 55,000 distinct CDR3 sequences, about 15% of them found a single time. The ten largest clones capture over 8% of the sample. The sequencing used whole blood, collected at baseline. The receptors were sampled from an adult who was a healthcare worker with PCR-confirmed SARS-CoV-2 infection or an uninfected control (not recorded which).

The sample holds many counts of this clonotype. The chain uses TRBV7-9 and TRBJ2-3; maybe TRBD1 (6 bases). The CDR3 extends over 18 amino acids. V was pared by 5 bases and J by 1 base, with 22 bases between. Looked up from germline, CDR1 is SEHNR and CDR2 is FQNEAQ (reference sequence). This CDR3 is CASSGRVVREGGTDTQYF. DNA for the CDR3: TGTGCCAGCAGCGGGCGAGTCGTAAGAGAGGGGGGCACAGATACGCAGTATTTT.

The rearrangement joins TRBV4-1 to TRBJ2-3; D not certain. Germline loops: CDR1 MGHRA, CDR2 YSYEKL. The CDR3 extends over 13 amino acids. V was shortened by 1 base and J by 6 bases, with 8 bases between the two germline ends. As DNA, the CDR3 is TGCGCCAGCAGCCAAGTTAACTATGATACGCAGTATTTT. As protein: CASSQVNYDTQYF.

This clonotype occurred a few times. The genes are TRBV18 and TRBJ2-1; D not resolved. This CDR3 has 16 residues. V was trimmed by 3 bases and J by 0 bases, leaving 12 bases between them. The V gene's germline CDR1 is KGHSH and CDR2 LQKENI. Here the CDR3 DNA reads TGTGCCAGCTCACCGAACCCTTCGGGCTCCTACAATGAGCAGTTCTTC. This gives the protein CASSPNPSGSYNEQFF.